This T cell receptor beta chain was sequenced for a study of post-analysis software for immune sequencing data. Overall study: Relapsing-remitting, secondary progressive and progressive-relapsing multiple sclerosis were all included among the disease courses. The study's findings and limits: Controls' normalized Chao1 diversity significantly exceeded that of multiple sclerosis patients. F measure clustering grouped samples strongly by preparation batch. Compared with controls, patients had more of 4 to 6 TRBV segments, including TRBV5-6, TRBV5-1 and TRBV20-1.

The library was made from cDNA and included unique molecular identifiers. Out of roughly 0.85 to 11 million T cells, about 520,000 cDNA molecules were generated. Using its own MiXCR run on the PCR reads, TCRdb lists one record per CDR3 protein. There are some 800,000 distinct CDR3 sequences in the sample; 40% to 55% occur only once, and 4.9% lies in the top ten. In the case of this clonotype: Antigen specificity is unknown.

Germline V gene lookup returns CDR1 SGHRS and CDR2 YFSETQ. V was pared by 4 bases and J by 0 bases, with 16 bases between. This CDR3 comprises 17 residues. The origin of this receptor is a girl aged 5 to 17 with multiple sclerosis. The rearrangement joins TRBV5-1 to TRBJ2-2, with D possibly TRBD2 on 6 matching bases. The sample was blood. The CDR3 bases are TGCGCCAGCAGCCTACTTTGGGGGGAGTCGAACACCGGGGAGCTGTTTTTT. Residues: CASSLLWGESNTGELFF.